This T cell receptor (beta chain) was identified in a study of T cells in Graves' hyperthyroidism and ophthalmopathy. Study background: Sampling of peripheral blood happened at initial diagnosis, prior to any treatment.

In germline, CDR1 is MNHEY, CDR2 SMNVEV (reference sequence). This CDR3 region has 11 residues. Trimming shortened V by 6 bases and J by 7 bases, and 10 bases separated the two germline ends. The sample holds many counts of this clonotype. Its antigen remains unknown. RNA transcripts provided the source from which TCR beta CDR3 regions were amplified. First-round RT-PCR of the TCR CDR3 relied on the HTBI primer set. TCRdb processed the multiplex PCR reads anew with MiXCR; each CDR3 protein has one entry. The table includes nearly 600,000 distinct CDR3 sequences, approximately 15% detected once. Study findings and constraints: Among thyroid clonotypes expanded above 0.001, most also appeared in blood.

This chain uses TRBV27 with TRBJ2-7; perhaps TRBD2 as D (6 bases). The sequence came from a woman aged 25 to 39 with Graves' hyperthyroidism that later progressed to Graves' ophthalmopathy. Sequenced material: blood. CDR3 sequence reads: CASRGLQEQYF. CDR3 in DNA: TGTGCCAGCAGGGGACTCCAAGAGCAGTACTTC.